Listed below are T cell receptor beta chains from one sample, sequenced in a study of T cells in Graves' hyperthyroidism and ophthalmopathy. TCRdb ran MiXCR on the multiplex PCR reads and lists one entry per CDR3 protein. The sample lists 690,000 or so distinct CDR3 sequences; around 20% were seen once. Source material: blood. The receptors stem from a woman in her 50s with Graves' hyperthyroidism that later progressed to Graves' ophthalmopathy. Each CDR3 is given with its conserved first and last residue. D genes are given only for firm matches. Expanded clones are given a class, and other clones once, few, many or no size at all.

CDR3nt: TGTGCCAGCAGCCAAAGCGGGGGGGCCTCCTACAATGAGCAGTTCTTC
CDR3aa: CASSQSGGASYNEQFF
v_gene: TRBV14
d_gene: TRBD2
abundance: NA
j_gene: TRBJ2-1

CDR3nt: TGTGCCAGCGGGAGGGGAGGCTTGGAGCAGTACTTC
CDR3aa: CASGRGGLEQYF
v_gene: TRBV6-1
d_gene: TRBD2
abundance: few
j_gene: TRBJ2-7

CDR3nt: TGTGCCACCAGTCAGCGGAGCAACACCGGGGAGCTGTTTTTT
CDR3aa: CATSQRSNTGELFF
v_gene: TRBV24-1
d_gene: NA
abundance: NA
j_gene: TRBJ2-2

CDR3nt: TGTGCCAGCAGTTTGGGACAGGGGGCGGGTTCACCCCTCCACTTT
CDR3aa: CASSLGQGAGSPLHF
v_gene: TRBV12-3/TRBV12-4
d_gene: TRBD1
abundance: many
j_gene: TRBJ1-6

CDR3nt: TGTGCCAGCAGCTTAGGCCCGGACAGGGAGGATGAGCAGTTCTTC
CDR3aa: CASSLGPDREDEQFF
v_gene: TRBV7-9
d_gene: TRBD1
abundance: many
j_gene: TRBJ2-1

CDR3nt: TGCAGTGCCCCGGGACAGGGGGAGGACGAGCAGTACTTC
CDR3aa: CSAPGQGEDEQYF
v_gene: TRBV20-1
d_gene: TRBD1
abundance: NA
j_gene: TRBJ2-7

CDR3nt: TGTGCCAGCAGTGAAGTACGGACGGCCGACAACTATGGCTACACCTTC
CDR3aa: CASSEVRTADNYGYTF
v_gene: TRBV2
d_gene: NA
abundance: many
j_gene: TRBJ1-2

CDR3nt: TGTGCCAGCAGCTTAATGGAGCGCAGGAATATCAATCAGCCCCAGCATTTT
CDR3aa: CASSLMERRNINQPQHF
v_gene: TRBV7-8
d_gene: NA
abundance: few
j_gene: TRBJ1-5

CDR3nt: TGTGCCAGTAAGGCCGTTGGCACAGATACGCAGTATTTT
CDR3aa: CASKAVGTDTQYF
v_gene: TRBV19
d_gene: NA
abundance: NA
j_gene: TRBJ2-3

CDR3nt: TGTGCCAGCAGCATACACCCTCAGGGAACCGGGGAGCTGTTTTTT
CDR3aa: CASSIHPQGTGELFF
v_gene: TRBV11-2
d_gene: NA
abundance: NA
j_gene: TRBJ2-2

CDR3nt: TGTGCCAGCAGGGAAGCTCCGACCGGGGAGCTGTTTTTT
CDR3aa: CASREAPTGELFF
v_gene: TRBV2
d_gene: NA
abundance: NA
j_gene: TRBJ2-2

CDR3nt: TGTGCCAGCAGTTACCTGGACAGAAAAAACACTGAAGCTTTCTTT
CDR3aa: CASSYLDRKNTEAFF
v_gene: TRBV6-2/TRBV6-3
d_gene: NA
abundance: few
j_gene: TRBJ1-1

CDR3nt: TGTGCCAGCAGAACAGGGGGCCCTAACTATGGCTACACCTTC
CDR3aa: CASRTGGPNYGYTF
v_gene: TRBV27
d_gene: TRBD1
abundance: NA
j_gene: TRBJ1-2

CDR3nt: TGTGCCAGCAACATACAGGGGGCCGACACTGAAGCTTTCTTT
CDR3aa: CASNIQGADTEAFF
v_gene: TRBV27
d_gene: TRBD1
abundance: NA
j_gene: TRBJ1-1

CDR3nt: TGTGCCAGCAGGATACAGGGTTCTGGGGCCAACGTCCTGACTTTC
CDR3aa: CASRIQGSGANVLTF
v_gene: TRBV6-1
d_gene: NA
abundance: NA
j_gene: TRBJ2-6

CDR3nt: TGTGCCAGCAACCAGGGAGTTGCGGGAGAGACCCAGTACTTC
CDR3aa: CASNQGVAGETQYF
v_gene: TRBV3-1
d_gene: NA
abundance: NA
j_gene: TRBJ2-5

CDR3nt: TGTGCCAGCAGCCCCGCGGAGGACGAGCAGTACTTC
CDR3aa: CASSPAEDEQYF
v_gene: TRBV7-6
d_gene: NA
abundance: NA
j_gene: TRBJ2-7

CDR3nt: TGCAGCGTGGCGCCCGGGCTCAATCAGCCCCAGCATTTT
CDR3aa: CSVAPGLNQPQHF
v_gene: TRBV29-1
d_gene: NA
abundance: NA
j_gene: TRBJ1-5

CDR3nt: TGTGCCAGCAGCTCTCAGACAGGACTGAACACTGAAGCTTTCTTT
CDR3aa: CASSSQTGLNTEAFF
v_gene: TRBV7-8
d_gene: NA
abundance: many
j_gene: TRBJ1-1

CDR3nt: TGTGCCACCAGTGATCTTGACAGGGGCACAGATACGCAGTATTTT
CDR3aa: CATSDLDRGTDTQYF
v_gene: TRBV24-1
d_gene: TRBD1
abundance: few
j_gene: TRBJ2-3

CDR3nt: TGCAGTGCTACAGATACGCAGTATTTT
CDR3aa: CSATDTQYF
v_gene: TRBV20-1
d_gene: NA
abundance: many
j_gene: TRBJ2-3

CDR3nt: TGTGCCAGCAGCGGCGACAACACCGAGCAGTACTTC
CDR3aa: CASSGDNTEQYF
v_gene: TRBV11-2
d_gene: NA
abundance: few
j_gene: TRBJ2-7

CDR3nt: TGTGCCAGCAGTTTGACAGTTCGAGAGCCCCAGCATTTT
CDR3aa: CASSLTVREPQHF
v_gene: TRBV12-3/TRBV12-4
d_gene: NA
abundance: NA
j_gene: TRBJ1-5

CDR3nt: TGTGCCAGCAGTTACTCGATTCTGAGCGGGGGGGACCAAGAGACCCAGTACTTC
CDR3aa: CASSYSILSGGDQETQYF
v_gene: TRBV6-2/TRBV6-3
d_gene: TRBD2
abundance: many
j_gene: TRBJ2-5

CDR3nt: TGCAGTGCTAGAATGAGCGGAATTCGCAATCAGCCCCAGCATTTT
CDR3aa: CSARMSGIRNQPQHF
v_gene: TRBV20-1
d_gene: NA
abundance: NA
j_gene: TRBJ1-5

CDR3nt: TGTGCCACGCAGGGGTTTGACAATGAGCAGTTCTTC
CDR3aa: CATQGFDNEQFF
v_gene: TRBV9
d_gene: NA
abundance: many
j_gene: TRBJ2-1

CDR3nt: TGTGCCTGGAGTGTAATGGGGACCCAGTACTTC
CDR3aa: CAWSVMGTQYF
v_gene: TRBV30
d_gene: NA
abundance: many
j_gene: TRBJ2-5

CDR3nt: TGTGCCAGCTCACCATCAGGGAGAGAGACCCAGTACTTC
CDR3aa: CASSPSGRETQYF
v_gene: TRBV18
d_gene: NA
abundance: many
j_gene: TRBJ2-5

CDR3nt: TGTGCCAGCAGCACTGACGGGAGTCAAGAGACCCAGTACTTC
CDR3aa: CASSTDGSQETQYF
v_gene: TRBV7-9
d_gene: NA
abundance: many
j_gene: TRBJ2-5

CDR3nt: TGTGCCAGCACTGAGGGACAGCTCGGAGGCTACACCTTC
CDR3aa: CASTEGQLGGYTF
v_gene: TRBV6-2/TRBV6-3
d_gene: TRBD1
abundance: many
j_gene: TRBJ1-2

CDR3nt: TGTGCCAGCAGCCAAGTCACGGGGCACGGAAACACCATATATTTT
CDR3aa: CASSQVTGHGNTIYF
v_gene: TRBV3-1
d_gene: NA
abundance: few
j_gene: TRBJ1-3

CDR3nt: TGCGCCAGCAGCTTGGATGCGATCAATCAGCCCCAGCATTTT
CDR3aa: CASSLDAINQPQHF
v_gene: TRBV5-1
d_gene: NA
abundance: few
j_gene: TRBJ1-5

CDR3nt: TGTGCCAGCAGCTTTGGTCGGGGGGGGCTGTACAATGAGCAGTTCTTC
CDR3aa: CASSFGRGGLYNEQFF
v_gene: TRBV11-2
d_gene: TRBD2
abundance: many
j_gene: TRBJ2-1

CDR3nt: TGTGCCATCAGTTTCGACAGTACCGACAATGAGCAGTTCTTC
CDR3aa: CAISFDSTDNEQFF
v_gene: TRBV10-3
d_gene: NA
abundance: NA
j_gene: TRBJ2-1

CDR3nt: TGCGCCAGCAGCTTGGAACAGGGGAGAACGGACGGCTACACCTTC
CDR3aa: CASSLEQGRTDGYTF
v_gene: TRBV5-1
d_gene: TRBD1
abundance: many
j_gene: TRBJ1-2

CDR3nt: TGTGCCAGCAGCTCAGGCCGTCGGGGACTAGCGACAGATACGCAGTATTTT
CDR3aa: CASSSGRRGLATDTQYF
v_gene: TRBV11-3
d_gene: TRBD2
abundance: many
j_gene: TRBJ2-3

CDR3nt: TGCGCCAGCAGCTTGGGAGACAGGGAAGGCTACACCTTC
CDR3aa: CASSLGDREGYTF
v_gene: TRBV5-1
d_gene: TRBD1
abundance: NA
j_gene: TRBJ1-2

CDR3nt: TGTGCCAGCAGCTTTTACGGGGGGGTCGAAGAGACCCAGTACTTC
CDR3aa: CASSFYGGVEETQYF
v_gene: TRBV7-8
d_gene: TRBD2
abundance: many
j_gene: TRBJ2-5

CDR3nt: TGCAGTGCCAGTGACAGCTACAATGAGCAGTTCTTC
CDR3aa: CSASDSYNEQFF
v_gene: TRBV20-1
d_gene: NA
abundance: few
j_gene: TRBJ2-1

CDR3nt: TGTGCCAGCAGCCGACGGGCGGTAGGTAGGATTTTCACCGGGGAGCTGTTTTTT
CDR3aa: CASSRRAVGRIFTGELFF
v_gene: TRBV3-1
d_gene: NA
abundance: NA
j_gene: TRBJ2-2

CDR3nt: TGTGCCAGCAGCTTAGATCTCGCCCGACCCTATGAAGCTTTCTTT
CDR3aa: CASSLDLARPYEAFF
v_gene: TRBV11-2
d_gene: NA
abundance: many
j_gene: TRBJ1-1

CDR3nt: TGTGCCAGCAGTCCGCGGGTGGATTCACCCCTCCACTTT
CDR3aa: CASSPRVDSPLHF
v_gene: TRBV12-3/TRBV12-4
d_gene: NA
abundance: NA
j_gene: TRBJ1-6

CDR3nt: TGTGCCAGCAGCCAAGTAGTTTTTTCTAACTATGGCTACACCTTC
CDR3aa: CASSQVVFSNYGYTF
v_gene: TRBV3-1
d_gene: NA
abundance: few
j_gene: TRBJ1-2

CDR3nt: TGCGCCAGCAGCTTGTACACCTCCGGCACTGAAGCTTTCTTT
CDR3aa: CASSLYTSGTEAFF
v_gene: TRBV5-1
d_gene: NA
abundance: many
j_gene: TRBJ1-1

CDR3nt: TGTGCCACCAGCAGACGAAAGGACACTGAAGCTTTCTTT
CDR3aa: CATSRRKDTEAFF
v_gene: TRBV15
d_gene: NA
abundance: many
j_gene: TRBJ1-1

CDR3nt: TGTGCCTGGAGACACGACAAGGGGCCGGGGGTAGGAAAACTGTTTTTT
CDR3aa: CAWRHDKGPGVGKLFF
v_gene: TRBV30
d_gene: NA
abundance: few
j_gene: TRBJ1-4

CDR3nt: TGTGCCAGCAGCCAAAGGACAACCTATGGCTACACCTTC
CDR3aa: CASSQRTTYGYTF
v_gene: TRBV3-1
d_gene: NA
abundance: NA
j_gene: TRBJ1-2

CDR3nt: TGTGCCAGCAGCCCCGGGACAGGGGATGGTAGTAGCGGGGGGGCAAGCTCCTACAATGAGCAGTTCTTC
CDR3aa: CASSPGTGDGSSGGASSYNEQFF
v_gene: TRBV11-3
d_gene: NA
abundance: many
j_gene: TRBJ2-1

CDR3nt: TGCGCCAGCAGCTCGGACTCCACCCTCTCCTACAATGAGCAGTTCTTC
CDR3aa: CASSSDSTLSYNEQFF
v_gene: TRBV5-1
d_gene: NA
abundance: many
j_gene: TRBJ2-1